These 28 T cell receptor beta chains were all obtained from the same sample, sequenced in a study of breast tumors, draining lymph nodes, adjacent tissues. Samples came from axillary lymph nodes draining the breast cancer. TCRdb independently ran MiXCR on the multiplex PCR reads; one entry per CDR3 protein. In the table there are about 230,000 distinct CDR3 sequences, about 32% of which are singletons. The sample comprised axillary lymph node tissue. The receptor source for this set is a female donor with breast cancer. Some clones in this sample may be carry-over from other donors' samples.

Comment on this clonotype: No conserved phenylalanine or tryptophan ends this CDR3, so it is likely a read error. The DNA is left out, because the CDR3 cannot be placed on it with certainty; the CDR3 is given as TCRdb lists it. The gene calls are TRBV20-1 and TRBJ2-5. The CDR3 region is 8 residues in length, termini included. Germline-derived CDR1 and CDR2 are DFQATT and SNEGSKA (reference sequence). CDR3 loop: CSARSQDY.

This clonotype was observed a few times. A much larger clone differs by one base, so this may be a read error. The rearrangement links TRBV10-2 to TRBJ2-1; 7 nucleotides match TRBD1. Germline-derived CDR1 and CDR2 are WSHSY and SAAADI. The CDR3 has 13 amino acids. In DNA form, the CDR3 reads TGCGCCGGCAGTGAGCAGGGGGTCAGTGAGCAGTTCTTC. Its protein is CAGSEQGVSEQFF.

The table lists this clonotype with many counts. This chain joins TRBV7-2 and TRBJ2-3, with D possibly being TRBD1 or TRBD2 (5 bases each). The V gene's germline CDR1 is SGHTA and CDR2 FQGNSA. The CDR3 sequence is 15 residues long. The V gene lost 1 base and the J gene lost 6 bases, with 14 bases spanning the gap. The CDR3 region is CASSLDQGVADTQYF. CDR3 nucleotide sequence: TGTGCCAGCAGCTTAGACCAGGGAGTCGCGGATACGCAGTATTTT.

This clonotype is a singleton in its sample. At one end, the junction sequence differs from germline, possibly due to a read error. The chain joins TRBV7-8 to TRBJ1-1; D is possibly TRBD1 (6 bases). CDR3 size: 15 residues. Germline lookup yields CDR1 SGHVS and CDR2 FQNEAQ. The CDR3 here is CASSRFNQGNTETFF. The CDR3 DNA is TGTGCCAGCAGCCGATTCAATCAGGGGAACACTGAAACTTTCTTT.

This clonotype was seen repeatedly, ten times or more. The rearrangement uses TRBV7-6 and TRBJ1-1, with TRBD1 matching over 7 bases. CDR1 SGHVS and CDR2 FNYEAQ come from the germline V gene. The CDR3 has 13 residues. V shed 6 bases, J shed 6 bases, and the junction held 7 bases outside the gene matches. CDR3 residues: CASSQTGVAEAFF. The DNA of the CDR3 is TGTGCCAGCAGTCAAACAGGGGTTGCTGAAGCTTTCTTT.

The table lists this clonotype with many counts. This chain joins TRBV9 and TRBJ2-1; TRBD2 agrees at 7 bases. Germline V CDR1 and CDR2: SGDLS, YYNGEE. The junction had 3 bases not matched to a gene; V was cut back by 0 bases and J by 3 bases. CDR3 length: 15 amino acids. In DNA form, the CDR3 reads TGTGCCAGCAGCGTAGTTTCTAGCGGCTACAATGAGCAGTTCTTC. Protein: CASSVVSSGYNEQFF.

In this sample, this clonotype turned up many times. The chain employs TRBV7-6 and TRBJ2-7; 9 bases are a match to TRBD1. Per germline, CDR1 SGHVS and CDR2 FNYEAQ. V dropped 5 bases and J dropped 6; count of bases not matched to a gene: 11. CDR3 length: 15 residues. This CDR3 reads CASSPLGTGSREQYF. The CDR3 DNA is TGTGCCAGCAGCCCCCTCGGGACAGGGTCCCGCGAGCAGTACTTC.

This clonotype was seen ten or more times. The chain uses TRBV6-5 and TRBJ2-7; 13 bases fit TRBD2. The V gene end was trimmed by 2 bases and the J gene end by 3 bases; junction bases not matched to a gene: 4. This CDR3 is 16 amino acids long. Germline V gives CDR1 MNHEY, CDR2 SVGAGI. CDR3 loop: CASSYLLAGGRYEQYF. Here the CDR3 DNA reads TGTGCCAGCAGTTACCTACTAGCGGGAGGGCGCTACGAGCAGTACTTC.

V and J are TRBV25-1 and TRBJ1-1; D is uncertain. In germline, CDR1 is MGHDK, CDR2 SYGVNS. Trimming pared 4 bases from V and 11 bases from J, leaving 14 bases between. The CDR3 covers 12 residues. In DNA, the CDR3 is TGTGCCAGCAGTGTAGGGCGTGGCCAGGCTTTCTTT. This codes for CASSVGRGQAFF.

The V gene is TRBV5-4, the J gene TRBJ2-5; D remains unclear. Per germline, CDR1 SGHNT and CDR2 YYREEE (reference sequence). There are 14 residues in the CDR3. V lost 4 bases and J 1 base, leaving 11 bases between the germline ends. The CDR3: CASSVDLPQETQYF. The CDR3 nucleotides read TGTGCCAGCAGCGTCGACCTCCCCCAAGAGACCCAGTACTTC.

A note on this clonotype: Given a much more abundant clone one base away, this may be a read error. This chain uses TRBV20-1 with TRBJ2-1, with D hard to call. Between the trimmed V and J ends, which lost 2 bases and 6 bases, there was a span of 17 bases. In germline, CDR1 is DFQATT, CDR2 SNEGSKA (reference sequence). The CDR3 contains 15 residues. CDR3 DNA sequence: TGCAGTGCTAGACCACTTCACTATACGCCCAATGAGCAGTTCTTC. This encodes CSARPLHYTPNEQFF.

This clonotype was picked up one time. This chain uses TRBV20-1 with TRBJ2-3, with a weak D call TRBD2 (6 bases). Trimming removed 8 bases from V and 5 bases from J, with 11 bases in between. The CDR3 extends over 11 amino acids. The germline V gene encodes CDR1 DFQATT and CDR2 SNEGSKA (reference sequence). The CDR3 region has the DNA TGCAGTCCCGGGAGTAGAGATACGCAGTATTTT. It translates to CSPGSRDTQYF.

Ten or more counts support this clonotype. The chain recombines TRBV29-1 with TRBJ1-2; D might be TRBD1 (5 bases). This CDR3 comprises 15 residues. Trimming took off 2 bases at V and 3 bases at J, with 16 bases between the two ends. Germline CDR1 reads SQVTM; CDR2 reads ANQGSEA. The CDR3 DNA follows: TGCAGCGTTGAAACAGGTTCGGGGTTGGACTATGGCTACACCTTC. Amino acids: CSVETGSGLDYGYTF. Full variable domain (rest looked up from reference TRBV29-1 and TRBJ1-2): SAVISQKPSRDICQRGTSLTIQCQVDSQVTMMFWYRQQPGQSLTLIATANQGSEATYESGFVIDKFPISRPNLTFSTLTVSNMSPEDSSIYLCSVETGSGLDYGYTFGSGTRLTVV.

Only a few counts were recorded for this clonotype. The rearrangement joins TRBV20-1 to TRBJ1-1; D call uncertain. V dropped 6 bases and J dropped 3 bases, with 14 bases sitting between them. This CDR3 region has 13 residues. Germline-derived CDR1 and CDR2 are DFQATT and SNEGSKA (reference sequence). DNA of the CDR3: TGCAGTGCCCGAACGAGGGCGGACACTGAAGCTTTCTTT. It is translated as CSARTRADTEAFF.

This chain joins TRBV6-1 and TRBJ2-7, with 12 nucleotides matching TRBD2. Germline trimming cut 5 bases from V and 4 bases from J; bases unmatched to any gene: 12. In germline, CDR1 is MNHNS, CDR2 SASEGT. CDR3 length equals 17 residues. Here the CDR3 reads CASSPDLAGGPLYEQYF. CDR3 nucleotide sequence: TGTGCCAGCAGTCCCGACCTAGCGGGAGGGCCTTTATACGAGCAGTACTTC.

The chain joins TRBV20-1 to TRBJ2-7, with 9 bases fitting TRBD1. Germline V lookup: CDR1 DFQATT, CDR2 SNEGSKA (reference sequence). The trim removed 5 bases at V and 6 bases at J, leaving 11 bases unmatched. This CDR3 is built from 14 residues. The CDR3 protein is CSAGLQGAGFEQYF. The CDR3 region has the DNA TGCAGTGCTGGACTACAGGGGGCGGGATTCGAGCAGTACTTC.

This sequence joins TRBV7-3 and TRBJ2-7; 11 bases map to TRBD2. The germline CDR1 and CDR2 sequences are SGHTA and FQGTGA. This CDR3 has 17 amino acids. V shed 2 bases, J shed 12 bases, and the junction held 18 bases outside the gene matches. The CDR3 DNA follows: TGTGCCAGCAGCTTACGGGCTAGCGGGGGGTCACAGGGCGAGGGGTACTTC. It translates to CASSLRASGGSQGEGYF.

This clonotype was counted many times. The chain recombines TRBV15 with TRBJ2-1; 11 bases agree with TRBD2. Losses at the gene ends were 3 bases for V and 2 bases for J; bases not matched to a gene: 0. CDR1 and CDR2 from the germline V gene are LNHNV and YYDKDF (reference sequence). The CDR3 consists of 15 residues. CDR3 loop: CATSRTSGTYNEQFF. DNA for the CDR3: TGTGCCACCAGCAGGACTAGCGGGACCTACAATGAGCAGTTCTTC.

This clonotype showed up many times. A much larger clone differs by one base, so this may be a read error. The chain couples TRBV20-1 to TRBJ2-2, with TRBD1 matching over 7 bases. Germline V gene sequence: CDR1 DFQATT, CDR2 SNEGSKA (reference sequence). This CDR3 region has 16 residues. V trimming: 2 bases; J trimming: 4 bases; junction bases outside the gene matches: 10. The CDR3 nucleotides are TGCAGTGCTAGAACACAGGGGTGGCCCCCCACCGGGGAGCTGTTTTTT. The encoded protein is CSARTQGWPPTGELFF.

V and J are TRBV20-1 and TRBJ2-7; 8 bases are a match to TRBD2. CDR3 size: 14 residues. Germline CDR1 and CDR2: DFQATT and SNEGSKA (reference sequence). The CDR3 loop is CGAVSGSAHYEQYF. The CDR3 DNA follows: TGCGGCGCTGTAAGCGGGAGTGCCCACTACGAGCAGTACTTC.

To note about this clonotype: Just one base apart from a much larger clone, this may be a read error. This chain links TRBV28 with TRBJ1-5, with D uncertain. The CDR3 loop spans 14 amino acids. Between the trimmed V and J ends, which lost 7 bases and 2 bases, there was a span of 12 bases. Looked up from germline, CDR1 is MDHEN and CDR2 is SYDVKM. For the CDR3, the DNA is TGTGCCAGCACCCCTGGCATGCGCAATCAGCCCCAGCATTTT. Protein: CASTPGMRNQPQHF.

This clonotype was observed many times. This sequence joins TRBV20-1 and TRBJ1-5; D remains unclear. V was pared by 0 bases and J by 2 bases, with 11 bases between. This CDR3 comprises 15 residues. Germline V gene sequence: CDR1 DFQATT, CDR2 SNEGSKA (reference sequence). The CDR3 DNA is TGCAGTGCTAGAGATCCTCGGGGAGGCAATCAGCCCCAGCATTTT. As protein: CSARDPRGGNQPQHF.

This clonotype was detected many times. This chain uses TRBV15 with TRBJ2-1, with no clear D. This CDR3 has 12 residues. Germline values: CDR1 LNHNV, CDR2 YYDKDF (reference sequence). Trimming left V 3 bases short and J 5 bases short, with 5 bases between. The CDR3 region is CATSRWNNEQFF. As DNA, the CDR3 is TGTGCCACCAGCAGGTGGAACAATGAGCAGTTCTTC.

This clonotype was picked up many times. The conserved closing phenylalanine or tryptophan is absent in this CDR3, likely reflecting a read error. The CDR3 sequence: CASSSPTGGLSGANVLTS. DNA of the CDR3: TGTGCCAGTAGCTCACCGACAGGGGGCCTCTCTGGGGCCAACGTCCTGACTTCC. This chain connects TRBV19 to TRBJ2-6; TRBD1 aligns across 10 bases. There are 18 residues in the CDR3. Germline CDR1 and CDR2: LNHDA and SQIVND (reference sequence). J gave up 0 bases and V 6 bases, and 8 bases lay outside the gene matches.

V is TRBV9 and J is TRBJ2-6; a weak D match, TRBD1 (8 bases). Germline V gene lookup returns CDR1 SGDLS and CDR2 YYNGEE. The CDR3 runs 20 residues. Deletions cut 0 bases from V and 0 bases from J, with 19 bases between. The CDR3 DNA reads TGTGCCAGCAGCGTAGTCCCAGCGGGACAGGTTAGCTCTGGGGCCAACGTCCTGACTTTC. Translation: CASSVVPAGQVSSGANVLTF. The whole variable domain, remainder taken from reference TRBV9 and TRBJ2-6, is DSGVTQTPKHLITATGQRVTLRCSPRSGDLSVYWYQQSLDQGLQFLIQYYNGEERAKGNILERFSAQQFPDLHSELNLSSLELGDSALYFCASSVVPAGQVSSGANVLTFGAGSRLTVL.

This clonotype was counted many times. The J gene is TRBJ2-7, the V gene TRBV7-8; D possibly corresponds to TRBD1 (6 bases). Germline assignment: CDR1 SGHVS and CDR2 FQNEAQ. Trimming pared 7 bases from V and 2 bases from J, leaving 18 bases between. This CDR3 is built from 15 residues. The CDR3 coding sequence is TGTGCCAGCATCTCTACAGGGCGAAGCCCCTACGAGCAGTACTTC. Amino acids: CASISTGRSPYEQYF.

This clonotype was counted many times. CDR3: CASSSHQGANYGYTF. Here the CDR3 DNA reads TGTGCCAGCAGCTCGCATCAAGGGGCCAACTATGGCTACACCTTC. The chain employs TRBV27 and TRBJ1-2, with D maybe TRBD1 (5 bases). The V end was cut by 6 bases, the J end by 2 bases, with 16 bases between. Germline V CDR1 and CDR2: MNHEY, SMNVEV (reference sequence). The CDR3 spans 15 residues.

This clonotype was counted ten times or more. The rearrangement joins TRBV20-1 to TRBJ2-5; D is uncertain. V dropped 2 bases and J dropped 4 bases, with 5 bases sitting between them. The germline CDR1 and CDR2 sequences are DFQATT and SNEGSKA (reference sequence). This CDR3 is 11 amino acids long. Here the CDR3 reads CSARKVETQYF. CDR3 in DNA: TGCAGTGCTAGAAAGGTAGAGACCCAGTACTTC.